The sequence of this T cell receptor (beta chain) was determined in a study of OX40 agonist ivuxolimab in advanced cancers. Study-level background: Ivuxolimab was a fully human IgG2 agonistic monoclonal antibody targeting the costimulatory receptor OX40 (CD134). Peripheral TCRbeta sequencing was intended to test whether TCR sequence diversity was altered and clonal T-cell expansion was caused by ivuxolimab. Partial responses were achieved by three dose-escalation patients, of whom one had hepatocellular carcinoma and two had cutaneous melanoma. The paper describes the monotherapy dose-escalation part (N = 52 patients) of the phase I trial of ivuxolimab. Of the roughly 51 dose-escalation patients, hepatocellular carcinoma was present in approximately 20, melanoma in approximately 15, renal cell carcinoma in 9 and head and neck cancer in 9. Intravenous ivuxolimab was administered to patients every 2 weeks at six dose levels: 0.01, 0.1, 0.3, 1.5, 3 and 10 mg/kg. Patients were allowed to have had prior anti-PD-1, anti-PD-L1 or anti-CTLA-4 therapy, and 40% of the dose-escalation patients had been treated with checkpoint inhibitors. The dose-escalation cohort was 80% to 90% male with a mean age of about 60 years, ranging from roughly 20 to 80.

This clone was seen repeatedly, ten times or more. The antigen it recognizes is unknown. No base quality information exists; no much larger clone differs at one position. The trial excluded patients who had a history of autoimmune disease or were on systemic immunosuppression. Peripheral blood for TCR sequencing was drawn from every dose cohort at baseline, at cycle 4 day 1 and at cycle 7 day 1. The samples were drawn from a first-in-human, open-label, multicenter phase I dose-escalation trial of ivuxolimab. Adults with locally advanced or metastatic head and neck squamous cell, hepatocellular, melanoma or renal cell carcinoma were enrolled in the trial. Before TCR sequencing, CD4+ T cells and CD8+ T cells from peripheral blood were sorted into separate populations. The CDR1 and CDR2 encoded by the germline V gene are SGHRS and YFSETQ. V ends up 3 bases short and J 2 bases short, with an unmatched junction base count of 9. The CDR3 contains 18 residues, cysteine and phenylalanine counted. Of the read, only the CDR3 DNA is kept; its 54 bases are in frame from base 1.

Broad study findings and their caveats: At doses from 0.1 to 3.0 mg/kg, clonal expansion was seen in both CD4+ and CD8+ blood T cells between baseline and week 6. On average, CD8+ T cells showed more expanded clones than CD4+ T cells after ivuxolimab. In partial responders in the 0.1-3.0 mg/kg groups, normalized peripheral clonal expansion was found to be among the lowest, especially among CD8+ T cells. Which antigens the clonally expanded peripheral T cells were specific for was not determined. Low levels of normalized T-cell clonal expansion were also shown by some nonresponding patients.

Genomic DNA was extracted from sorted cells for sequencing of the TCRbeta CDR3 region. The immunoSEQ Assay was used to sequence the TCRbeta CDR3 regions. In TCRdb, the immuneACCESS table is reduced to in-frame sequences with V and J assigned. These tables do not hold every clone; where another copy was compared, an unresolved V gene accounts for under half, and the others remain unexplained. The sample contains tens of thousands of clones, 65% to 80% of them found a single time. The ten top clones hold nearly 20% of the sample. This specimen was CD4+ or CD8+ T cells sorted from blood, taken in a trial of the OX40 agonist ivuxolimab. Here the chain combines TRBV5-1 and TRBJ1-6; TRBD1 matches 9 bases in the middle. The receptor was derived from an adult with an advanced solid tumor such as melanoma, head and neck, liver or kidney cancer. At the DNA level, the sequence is TGCGCCAGCAGCTACCGGACAGGGGAGAACCCCTATAATTCACCCCTCCACTTT. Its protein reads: CASSYRTGENPYNSPLHF.